The 2 T cell receptor beta chains in this list originate from one sample, sequenced in a study of regulatory T cells in long-lasting Graves disease. Time point noted: newly diagnosed GD, antithyroid drugs for less than 3 months. PBMC RNA served as the TCR library source. Building the TCR beta libraries relied on iRepertoire HTBI primers, and CDR3 regions underwent Arm-PCR. In TCRdb, the multiplex PCR reads were re-called with MiXCR into one record per CDR3 protein. This table has about 310,000 distinct CDR3 sequences, 18% appearing once. This material consisted of peripheral blood mononuclear cells (PBMCs), taken at new diagnosis, from a patient treated with antithyroid drugs. The receptors shown here come from a female donor with Graves disease.

This clonotype was detected many times. The V call is TRBV20-1, the J call TRBJ2-6; D uncertain. V gave up 6 bases and J gave up 0 bases, with 12 bases separating them. CDR1 is DFQATT, CDR2 SNEGSKA, per germline (reference sequence). The CDR3 is made up of 15 amino acids. The CDR3 bases are TGCAGTGCCAGTGGTGAAAACTCTGGGGCCAACGTCCTGACTTTC. Amino acid sequence: CSASGENSGANVLTF.

The table lists this clonotype with many counts. The genes are TRBV6-1 and TRBJ2-1; D is unclear. This CDR3 has 13 amino acids. Germline V gene data show CDR1 as MNHNS and CDR2 as SASEGT. Trimming took 2 bases from V and 4 from J, leaving 6 bases between them. The CDR3 bases are TGTGCCAGCAGTGAATCCACTTACAATGAGCAGTTCTTC. This encodes CASSESTYNEQFF.